The T cell receptor (beta chain) described here comes from a study of beta chain features in type 1 diabetes. This clone was counted only a few times. The antigen is not known. The study, taken as a whole, reports: Moderately but significantly shorter TCRB CDR3s were found in Type 1 diabetes patients in all four CD4+ subsets.

V gave up 10 bases and J gave up 6 bases, with 16 bases separating them. CDR3 length: 13 amino acids. Germline values: CDR1 ENHRY, CDR2 SYGVKD. The whole isolated RNA underwent reverse transcription, so sequencing captured expressed TCRB transcripts. Clones were sequenced by immunoSEQ multiplex PCR, and TCRdb holds only the in-frame ones, with some missing. This table has about 30,000 clones, approximately 51% appearing once. Material for sequencing was Tregs from blood. The gene calls are TRBV10-3 and TRBJ2-1; D is possibly TRBD2 (5 bases). This receptor was obtained from a woman aged 18-29 years with type 1 diabetes. Here the CDR3 DNA reads TGTGCCACCCATCGGAGTGGAGGCAATGAGCAGTTCTTC. It is translated as CATHRSGGNEQFF.